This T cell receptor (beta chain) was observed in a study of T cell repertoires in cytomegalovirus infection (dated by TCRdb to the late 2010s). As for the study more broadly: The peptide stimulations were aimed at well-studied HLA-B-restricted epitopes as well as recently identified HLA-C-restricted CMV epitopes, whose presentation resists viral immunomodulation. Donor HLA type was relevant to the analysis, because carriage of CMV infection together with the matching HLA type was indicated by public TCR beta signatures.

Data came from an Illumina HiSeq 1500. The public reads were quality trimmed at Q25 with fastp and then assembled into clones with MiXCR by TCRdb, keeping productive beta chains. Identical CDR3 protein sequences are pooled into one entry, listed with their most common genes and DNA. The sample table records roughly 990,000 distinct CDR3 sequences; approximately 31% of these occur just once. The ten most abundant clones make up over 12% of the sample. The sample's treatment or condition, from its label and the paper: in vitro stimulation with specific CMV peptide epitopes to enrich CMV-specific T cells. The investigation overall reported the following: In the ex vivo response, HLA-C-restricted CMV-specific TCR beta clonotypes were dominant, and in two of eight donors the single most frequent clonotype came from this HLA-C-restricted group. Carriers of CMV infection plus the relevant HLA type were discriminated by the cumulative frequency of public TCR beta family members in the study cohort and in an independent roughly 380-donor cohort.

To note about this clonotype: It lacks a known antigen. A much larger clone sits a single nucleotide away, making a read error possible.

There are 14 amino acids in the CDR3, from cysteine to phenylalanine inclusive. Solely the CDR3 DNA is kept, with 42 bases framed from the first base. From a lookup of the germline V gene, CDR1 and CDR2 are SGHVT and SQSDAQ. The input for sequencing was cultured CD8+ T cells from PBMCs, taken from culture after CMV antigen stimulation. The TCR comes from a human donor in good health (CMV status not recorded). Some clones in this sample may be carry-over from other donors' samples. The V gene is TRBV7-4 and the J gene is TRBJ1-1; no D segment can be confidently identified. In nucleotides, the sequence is TGTGCCAGCAGCTTAGAACCAGAGAACACTGTAGCTTTCTTT. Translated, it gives CASSLEPENTVAFF.